The T cell receptor (beta chain) under discussion was sequenced for a study of cytomegalovirus exposure and HLA in healthy donors. Study-level information: The 100 to 150 validation repertoires were reported in a later analysis to have been generated on the same platform as the roughly 700 first-cohort repertoires. Study-level points and caveats: The authors listed 164 TCR beta chains as cytomegalovirus-associated. A few CMV-associated chains were confirmed in vitro to be specific for CMV antigens. Subsequent analysis revealed that first-cohort TCR clusters tended to co-occur in the 100 to 150 validation repertoires.

Trimming pared 1 base from V and 2 bases from J, leaving 9 bases between. The CDR3 spans 14 residues. Germline V gives CDR1 SGHVS, CDR2 FQNEAQ. Only in-frame clones appear in the TCRdb table, and some are missing; sequencing was by immunoSEQ multiplex PCR. The sample has fewer than 95,000 clones, around 94% seen once. Comments on this clone: Its cognate antigen is unknown.

The sequenced material came from PBMCs. The source is a woman aged 18-35 years in good health and CMV-seronegative. The gene calls are TRBV7-8 and TRBJ2-7, with D maybe TRBD1 (5 bases). The CDR3 coding sequence is TGTGCCAGCAGCTTAGAGGGGCCTGCCTACGAGCAGTACTTC. This codes for CASSLEGPAYEQYF.